This is a list of T cell receptor beta chains from one sample in a study of CD8+ T cells in alopecia areata. The protocol was immunoSEQ multiplex PCR, while the TCRdb copy is restricted to in-frame clones and leaves out a portion. Of around 200,000 clones listed, about 55% were seen once; the top ten hold roughly a tenth. Sequences were derived from CD8+ T cells sorted from blood, sampled at week 24, from a patient treated with tofacitinib. The origin of the receptors is a human donor with alopecia areata. The CDR3 runs from the conserved cysteine through the conserved F or W. The order of the fields is D gene, clone size, J gene, V gene, CDR3 DNA, CDR3 protein. A D gene is named only where the DNA matches it firmly. Clone size is not always given. Where it is, it says once, few, many or a class for expanded clones.

d_call: TRBD1
clone_size: .
j_call: TRBJ1-1
v_call: TRBV29-1
cdr3_nt: TGCAGCGTTGAAGATTCCGGGACAGCTTTCGGAACTGAAGCTTTCTTT
cdr3_aa: CSVEDSGTAFGTEAFF

d_call: .
clone_size: .
j_call: TRBJ2-1
v_call: TRBV27
cdr3_nt: TGTGCCAGCAGTTTCGCGCAGGGGCACCGCTACAATGAGCAGTTCTTC
cdr3_aa: CASSFAQGHRYNEQFF

d_call: TRBD1
clone_size: few
j_call: TRBJ2-2
v_call: TRBV23-1
cdr3_nt: TGCGCCAGCAGTTCTACCGGGACAGGAGACACCGGGGAGCTGTTTTTT
cdr3_aa: CASSSTGTGDTGELFF

d_call: .
clone_size: few
j_call: TRBJ2-7
v_call: TRBV29-1
cdr3_nt: TGCAGCGTTGACTTAGCAGGCTCCTACGAGCAGTACTTC
cdr3_aa: CSVDLAGSYEQYF

d_call: .
clone_size: .
j_call: TRBJ1-1
v_call: TRBV9
cdr3_nt: TGTGCCAGCAGCGAGGGGGGTCTGGTGAACACTGAAGCTTTCTTT
cdr3_aa: CASSEGGLVNTEAFF

d_call: .
clone_size: .
j_call: TRBJ1-2
v_call: TRBV29-1
cdr3_nt: TGCAGCGTTGAAAGTGGCAGTTTCTATGGCTACACCTTC
cdr3_aa: CSVESGSFYGYTF

d_call: .
clone_size: .
j_call: TRBJ1-1
v_call: TRBV30
cdr3_nt: TGTGCCTGGAGTGTATTAGGGTTGAACACTGAAGCTTTCTTT
cdr3_aa: CAWSVLGLNTEAFF

d_call: TRBD1
clone_size: few
j_call: TRBJ1-5
v_call: TRBV5-6
cdr3_nt: TGTGCCAGCAGCTTTGGGACAGGAAATCAGCCCCAGCATTTT
cdr3_aa: CASSFGTGNQPQHF

d_call: TRBD2
clone_size: .
j_call: TRBJ2-1
v_call: TRBV5-6
cdr3_nt: TGTGCCAGCAGCGATATTAGCGGGGGGGCCTCTGACTCCTACAATGAGCAGTTCTTC
cdr3_aa: CASSDISGGASDSYNEQFF

d_call: .
clone_size: few
j_call: TRBJ1-1
v_call: TRBV10-2
cdr3_nt: TGCGCCAGCAGTGAGTCGGGCGGGAACACTGAAGCTTTCTTT
cdr3_aa: CASSESGGNTEAFF

d_call: .
clone_size: few
j_call: TRBJ1-1
v_call: TRBV29-1
cdr3_nt: TGCAGCGTTGGGACAGCACTTATGAACACTGAAGCTTTCTTT
cdr3_aa: CSVGTALMNTEAFF